One T cell receptor beta chain is described in this entry. What it recognizes is unknown. Trimming cost V 4 bases and J 4 bases, with 10 bases left between them. This CDR3 has 13 residues. Per the germline V gene, CDR1 is MNHNS and CDR2 is SASEGT. This specimen comes from a study of beta chain features in type 1 diabetes. As for the study in general: Similarity in age, gender and cell yields was seen between patients and healthy donors.

Study observations and caveats: Type 1 diabetes patients had fewer VDJ junction insertions and more deletions. Moderately but significantly shorter TCRB CDR3s were found in Type 1 diabetes patients in all four CD4+ subsets.

Isolated RNA was reverse transcribed in full, so expressed TCRB transcripts were sequenced. Clones were read by immunoSEQ multiplex PCR, and TCRdb kept only the in-frame ones, dropping some. The sample contains fewer than 250,000 clones, 13% to 15% of which appear only once. The origin of this receptor is a woman aged 40-49 years in good health. Sequencing input: naive CD4+ T cells from blood. V usage is TRBV6-1 and J usage is TRBJ1-1; no clear D. CDR3 coding DNA: TGTGCCAGCAGTGCGATGGTCGGCACTGAAGCTTTCTTT. This translates into CASSAMVGTEAFF.